This is a list of T cell receptor beta chains from one sample in a study of T cell responses to AZD1222 COVID-19 vaccine. The repertoire was sequenced with immunoSEQ multiplex PCR; TCRdb's copy has only in-frame clones and lacks some. The data hold about 110,000 clones, with roughly 90% observed a single time. This specimen consisted of peripheral blood, obtained on day 0 of AZD1222 vaccination. These receptors originate from an adult in good health. The CDR3 runs from the conserved cysteine through the conserved F or W. D genes are given only for firm matches. Some rows have no size entry. The others give once, few or many, or a class for an expanded clone.

J gene,CDR3 length,V gene,clone size,D gene,CDR3 protein,CDR3 DNA
TRBJ1-1,11,TRBV12-3/TRBV12-4,-,-,CASSSDREAFF,TGTGCCAGCAGTTCCGACAGAGAAGCTTTCTTT
TRBJ1-2,13,TRBV2,few,-,CASSERDRYGYTF,TGTGCCAGCAGTGAACGGGACCGCTATGGCTACACCTTC
TRBJ2-5,16,TRBV3-1/TRBV3-2,-,-,CASSPCTQGSRETQYF,TGTGCCAGCAGCCCATGTACCCAGGGGTCGCGAGAGACCCAGTACTTC
TRBJ1-1,14,TRBV3-1/TRBV3-2,-,TRBD1,CASIDRGVDTEAFF,TGTGCCAGCATAGACAGGGGGGTCGACACTGAAGCTTTCTTT
TRBJ1-4,17,TRBV13,once,-,CASSSGPPDSTNEKLFF,TGTGCCAGCAGCTCAGGCCCGCCCGATTCAACTAATGAAAAACTGTTTTTT
TRBJ2-5,12,TRBV19,-,-,CASRDTQETQYF,TGTGCCAGCCGGGACACTCAAGAGACCCAGTACTTC
TRBJ1-4,15,TRBV7-9,-,-,CASSLLVTGNEKLFF,TGTGCCAGCAGCTTACTTGTCACCGGGAATGAAAAACTGTTTTTT
TRBJ1-2,14,TRBV28,-,-,CASSSSPLNYGHTF,TGTGCCAGCAGTTCATCCCCTCTTAACTATGGCCACACCTTC
TRBJ2-2,15,TRBV29-1,once,-,CSVVGHRGSTGELFF,TGCAGCGTTGTAGGTCACCGAGGGAGCACCGGGGAGCTGTTTTTT
TRBJ2-1,15,TRBV5-4,once,TRBD2,CASSSEGLAGNEQFF,TGTGCCAGCAGCTCCGAGGGACTAGCGGGAAATGAGCAGTTCTTC
TRBJ2-1,15,TRBV5-6,-,TRBD1,CASSFSVTGYNEQFF,TGTGCCAGCAGCTTTTCGGTGACAGGGTACAATGAGCAGTTCTTC
TRBJ2-5,21,TRBV6-2/TRBV6-3,once,TRBD2,CASSYPQGIAGGRGAQETQYF,TGTGCCAGCAGTTACCCGCAGGGAATAGCGGGAGGCCGAGGGGCGCAAGAGACCCAGTACTTC
TRBJ2-6,17,TRBV7-3,-,-,CASSRPGTLSGANVLTF,TGTGCCAGCAGCCGACCAGGGACCCTCTCTGGGGCCAACGTCCTGACTTTC
TRBJ2-7,12,TRBV28,-,TRBD1,CASSWTGNEQYF,TGTGCCAGCAGTTGGACAGGGAACGAGCAGTACTTC
TRBJ2-7,12,TRBV2,-,-,CASSVSFYEQYF,TGTGCCAGCAGTGTGAGTTTCTACGAGCAGTACTTC
TRBJ1-1,16,TRBV28,-,TRBD1,CASSPTTGTRATEAFF,TGTGCCAGCAGTCCTACGACAGGGACCAGGGCCACTGAAGCTTTCTTT
TRBJ2-5,16,TRBV4-3,-,-,CASSPWGGPYQETQYF,TGCGCCAGCAGCCCCTGGGGCGGACCGTACCAAGAGACCCAGTACTTC
TRBJ2-7,15,TRBV4-3,-,-,CASSQSTRGRDEQYF,TGCGCCAGCAGCCAAAGCACCCGGGGTAGGGACGAGCAGTACTTC
TRBJ1-1,13,TRBV6-5,-,-,CASSWDPNTEAFF,TGTGCCAGCAGTTGGGACCCGAACACTGAAGCTTTCTTT
TRBJ1-1,11,TRBV12-3/TRBV12-4,-,-,CASSTLSEAFF,TGTGCCAGCTCGACACTTTCAGAAGCTTTCTTT
TRBJ2-5,15,TRBV7-6,-,-,CASSLAAMPGETQYF,TGTGCCAGCAGCTTAGCGGCGATGCCAGGGGAGACCCAGTACTTC
TRBJ2-1,13,TRBV6-1,once,-,CASSEDRYNEQFF,TGTGCCAGCAGTGAGGACAGATACAATGAGCAGTTCTTC
TRBJ1-1,14,TRBV18,-,-,CASSPTASNTEAFF,TGTGCCAGCTCACCAACAGCGTCGAACACTGAAGCTTTCTTT
TRBJ1-2,17,TRBV6-4,-,TRBD1,CASSDSTGTGGLYGYTF,TGTGCCAGCAGTGACTCAACCGGGACAGGGGGGCTATATGGCTACACCTTC